This T cell receptor beta chain derives from a study of cytomegalovirus exposure and HLA in healthy donors. 13 Jbeta primers and 60 Vbeta primers were used for the PCR. Sequencing was performed with immunoSEQ multiplex PCR; in TCRdb, only in-frame clones are kept and a portion is missing. The table lists just over 95,000 clones, roughly 79% of them singletons. Sequenced material: PBMCs. This TCR was recovered from a woman aged 40 to 50 in good health and CMV-seronegative.

The CDR3 sequence: CASSLAGGRNEQFF. The CDR3 region has the DNA TGCGCCAGCAGCTTAGCGGGGGGGAGGAATGAGCAGTTCTTC. The chain links TRBV5-1 to TRBJ2-1; TRBD2 matches 10 bases. The length of the CDR3 is 14 residues. Germline assignment: CDR1 SGHRS and CDR2 YFSETQ. After removal of 2 bases from V and 7 bases from J, the junction contained 3 bases not matched to a gene.